The 26 T cell receptor beta chains in this list originate from one sample, sequenced in a study of cytomegalovirus exposure and HLA in healthy donors (dated by TCRdb to the late 2010s). Library prep was done by the immunoSEQ multiplex PCR assay. The multiplex PCR relied on a mix of 60 forward primers for TCR Vbeta segments and 13 reverse primers for TCR Jbeta segments. TCRdb took this table from immuneACCESS and kept in-frame rearrangements with V and J called. Such tables lack part of the clones; where checked against another copy, unresolved V genes explain under half of the gap, and the rest is unexplained. The sample includes 75,000 to 80,000 clones, with around 81% observed a single time. Of the sample, 1.1% falls within the top ten clones. The sample consisted of PBMCs. The receptors were gathered from a male donor in good health and CMV-seronegative.

The chain joins TRBV6-5 to TRBJ2-2; possible D gene TRBD2, 5 bases. V was clipped by 7 bases and J by 6 bases, with 9 bases between them. Per germline, CDR1 MNHEY and CDR2 SVGAGI. The CDR3 length is 12 residues. The CDR3 DNA is TGTGCCAGCACGGGGTGGGCCGGGGAGCTGTTTTTT. Its protein is CASTGWAGELFF.

The V and J genes are TRBV30 and TRBJ1-2, with D possibly matching TRBD1 (6 bases). This CDR3 has 15 amino acids. Germline V gene data show CDR1 as GTSNPN and CDR2 as SVGIG (reference sequence). Trimming removed 1 base from V and 1 base from J, with 13 bases in between. CDR3 DNA sequence: TGTGCCTGGAGTGGATGGGACACCATTAACTATGGCTACACCTTC. Translated: CAWSGWDTINYGYTF.

V and J are TRBV30 and TRBJ1-1; D gene unclear. The CDR3 runs to 12 residues. Trimming cost V 1 base and J 2 bases, with 5 bases left between them. Germline V gene lookup returns CDR1 GTSNPN and CDR2 SVGIG (reference sequence). The CDR3 sequence is CAWSGLNTEAFF. The CDR3 coding sequence is TGTGCCTGGAGTGGACTCAACACTGAAGCTTTCTTT.

The chain is built from TRBV10-3 and TRBJ2-1; maybe TRBD2 (5 bases). V dropped 10 bases and J dropped 6 bases, with 10 bases sitting between them. The germline CDR1 and CDR2 sequences are ENHRY and SYGVKD. The CDR3 has 11 amino acids. The CDR3 DNA sequence: TGTGCCACCGCCGAGGGCAATGAGCAGTTCTTC. Amino acid sequence: CATAEGNEQFF.

The V and J genes are TRBV7-8 and TRBJ2-1; 16 bases line up with TRBD2. The germline V gene encodes CDR1 SGHVS and CDR2 FQNEAQ. CDR3 size: 18 residues. Trimming at V came to 1 base and at J to 4 bases, leaving 4 bases not matched to a gene. The CDR3 loop is CASSLGGLAGGWYNEQFF. CDR3 bases: TGTGCCAGCAGCTTAGGGGGACTAGCGGGGGGGTGGTACAATGAGCAGTTCTTC.

The chain joins TRBV7-9 to TRBJ1-1; 10 positions match TRBD1. The CDR3 loop spans 15 amino acids. The J segment lost 1 base and the V segment lost 4 bases, leaving 3 bases of the junction unmatched. The V gene's germline CDR1 is SEHNR and CDR2 FQNEAQ (reference sequence). The CDR3 DNA reads as TGTGCCAGCAGCTCCGGGACAGGGGAGAACACTGAAGCTTTCTTT. Translating gives CASSSGTGENTEAFF.

This clone was detected once. The rearrangement joins TRBV19 to TRBJ2-1; TRBD2 matches at 8 bases. The CDR3 is 14 amino acids. Per the germline V gene, CDR1 is LNHDA and CDR2 is SQIVND (reference sequence). Germline trimming cut 7 bases from V and 3 bases from J; bases unmatched to any gene: 5. CDR3 DNA sequence: TGTGCCAGTACCTCGGCGGGGGGCTACAATGAGCAGTTCTTC. It codes for CASTSAGGYNEQFF.

With regard to this clone: The junction departs from the called germline gene at one end, perhaps through a read error. This sequence joins TRBV7-9 and TRBJ2-7; D unclear. Germline lookup yields CDR1 SEHNR and CDR2 FQNEAQ (reference sequence). This CDR3 contains 13 residues. The CDR3 DNA reads as TGTTCCAGCAGCTTCGGAGTGGCCTACGAGCAGTACTTC. Protein sequence: CSSSFGVAYEQYF.

The rearrangement uses TRBV18 and TRBJ2-3; D gene unclear. V dropped 2 bases and J dropped 5 bases, with 8 bases sitting between them. The CDR3 has 13 amino acids. Looked up from germline, CDR1 is KGHSH and CDR2 is LQKENI. The DNA for the CDR3 is TGTGCCAGCTCACCAACCCGCGGAGATACGCAGTATTTT. The encoded protein is CASSPTRGDTQYF.

The rearrangement links TRBV25-1 to TRBJ2-5; D gene ambiguous. The ends were cut back, 4 bases at V and 5 bases at J, with 14 bases in the middle. This CDR3 spans 14 amino acids. Germline CDR1 and CDR2: MGHDK and SYGVNS. CDR3 sequence: CASSVPDLSETQYF. The CDR3 bases are TGTGCCAGCAGTGTCCCAGATTTGTCCGAGACCCAGTACTTC.

The genes are TRBV5-1 and TRBJ1-2; 7 nucleotides match TRBD1. The trim removed 2 bases at V and 3 bases at J, leaving 13 bases unmatched. Looked up from germline, CDR1 is SGHRS and CDR2 is YFSETQ. This CDR3 has 17 amino acids. This CDR3 is CASSFPSRTGGDYGYTF. The CDR3 region has the DNA TGCGCCAGCAGCTTCCCATCAAGGACAGGAGGCGACTATGGCTACACCTTC. The variable domain in full, with the rest retrieved from reference TRBV5-1 and TRBJ1-2, is KAGVTQTPRYLIKTRGQQVTLSCSPISGHRSVSWYQQTPGQGLQFLFEYFSETQRNKGNFPGRFSGRQFSNSRSEMNVSTLELGDSALYLCASSFPSRTGGDYGYTFGSGTRLTVV.

J is TRBJ2-2 and V is TRBV6-1; TRBD1 aligns across 9 bases. The CDR3 contains 15 residues. After removal of 5 bases from V and 0 bases from J, the junction contained 1 base not matched to a gene. In germline, CDR1 is MNHNS, CDR2 SASEGT. The CDR3 DNA follows: TGTGCCAGCAGTTGGACAGGGGCGAACACCGGGGAGCTGTTTTTT. Its protein product is CASSWTGANTGELFF.

About this clone: One junction end does not reproduce the germline sequence, and a read error may be involved. Different DNA sequences within this sample yield the same CDR3. The V gene is TRBV10-3, the J gene TRBJ1-5; D gene uncertain. Germline V lookup: CDR1 ENHRY, CDR2 SYGVKD. This CDR3 is 13 amino acids long. The CDR3 bases are TGCGCCTCTCAGGTATCCAGCAATCAGCCCCAGCATTTT. It specifies CASQVSSNQPQHF.

This chain uses TRBV10-2 with TRBJ2-1; 9 bases fit TRBD2. The CDR3 loop spans 17 amino acids. Germline CDR1 WSHSY, CDR2 SAAADI. The junction had 15 bases not matched to a gene; V was cut back by 8 bases and J by 4 bases. The CDR3 nucleotides are TGCGCCAGCGGCGAGGCGGGGCCCCTAGCGGGGTACAATGAGCAGTTCTTC. Amino acids: CASGEAGPLAGYNEQFF.

This rearrangement joins TRBV7-9 to TRBJ1-1; D gene ambiguous. The CDR3 is made up of 13 amino acids. The V gene lost 2 bases and the J gene lost 3 bases, with 7 bases spanning the gap. Germline CDR1 and CDR2: SEHNR and FQNEAQ (reference sequence). The CDR3 loop is CASSLPGDTEAFF. DNA of the CDR3: TGTGCCAGCAGCTTACCCGGGGACACTGAAGCTTTCTTT. Supplemented by reference TRBV7-9 and TRBJ1-1, the full variable domain reads DTGVSQNPRHKITKRGQNVTFRCDPISEHNRLYWYRQTLGQGPEFLTYFQNEAQLEKSRLLSDRFSAERPKGSFSTLEIQRTEQGDSAMYLCASSLPGDTEAFFGQGTRLTVV.

The chain uses TRBV29-1 and TRBJ2-5; 8 bases are shared with TRBD2. Germline trimming cut 6 bases from V and 0 bases from J; bases unmatched to any gene: 9. Per germline, CDR1 SQVTM and CDR2 ANQGSEA. CDR3 length equals 15 residues. CDR3 sequence (DNA): TGCAGCGTAAAACGGGCGGGGGGTTACCAAGAGACCCAGTACTTC. It codes for CSVKRAGGYQETQYF.

This chain links TRBV29-1 with TRBJ2-1; D possibly corresponds to TRBD1 (6 bases). Deletions cut 5 bases from V and 3 bases from J, with 14 bases between. Per the germline V gene, CDR1 is SQVTM and CDR2 is ANQGSEA. This CDR3 spans 14 amino acids. CDR3 coding DNA: TGCAGCGTTCGAGGGACAAGTAACTACAATGAGCAGTTCTTC. Amino acids: CSVRGTSNYNEQFF.

This clone was seen only once. The chain is built from TRBV27 and TRBJ2-3, with TRBD2 identical over 9 bases. This CDR3 has 15 amino acids. Germline CDR1 reads MNHEY; CDR2 reads SMNVEV (reference sequence). Trimming cost V 3 bases and J 5 bases; bases outside gene matches: 6. The chain's CDR3 is CASSLGGGVRDTQYF. For the CDR3, the DNA is TGTGCCAGCAGTTTGGGCGGGGGGGTTAGAGATACGCAGTATTTT.

The chain uses TRBV7-2 and TRBJ1-1; D is possibly TRBD1 (6 bases). Between the trimmed V and J ends, which lost 3 bases and 5 bases, there was a span of 10 bases. CDR1 SGHTA and CDR2 FQGNSA come from the germline V gene. The CDR3 loop spans 13 amino acids. CDR3 sequence: CASSFWGQTEAFF. The DNA for the CDR3 is TGTGCCAGCAGCTTCTGGGGACAAACTGAAGCTTTCTTT.

The chain couples TRBV5-1 to TRBJ2-5, with D tentatively TRBD2 (5 bases). This CDR3 spans 14 amino acids. Germline V CDR1 and CDR2: SGHRS, YFSETQ. Trimming cost V 2 bases and J 2 bases, with 10 bases left between them. The DNA of the CDR3 is TGCGCCAGCAGCTTCACGGGGTTACAAGAGACCCAGTACTTC. Residues: CASSFTGLQETQYF.

The rearrangement uses TRBV5-1 and TRBJ1-5, with TRBD1 as a possible D gene (5 bases). The V gene lost 2 bases and the J gene lost 8 bases, with 11 bases spanning the gap. The germline V gene has CDR1 SGHRS and CDR2 YFSETQ. CDR3 length: 13 residues. The CDR3 region has the DNA TGCGCCAGCAGCTTTGGGGGAGGGGAGCCCCAGCATTTT. Its translation is CASSFGGGEPQHF.

This sequence joins TRBV5-4 and TRBJ1-1; TRBD1 matches 9 bases. With 3 bases clipped from V and 4 bases from J, the junction kept 10 bases outside the gene matches. The CDR3 is made up of 16 amino acids. Germline V gene sequence: CDR1 SGHNT, CDR2 YYREEE (reference sequence). The CDR3 DNA reads TGTGCCAGCAGCTCGTTGGACAGGGGACGTGGCACTGAAGCTTTCTTT. This translates into CASSSLDRGRGTEAFF. Full variable domain (remainder filled in from reference TRBV5-4 and TRBJ1-1): ETGVTQSPTHLIKTRGQQVTLRCSSQSGHNTVSWYQQALGQGPQFIFQYYREEENGRGNFPPRFSGLQFPNYSSELNVNALELDDSALYLCASSSLDRGRGTEAFFGQGTRLTVV.

This clone was recorded only once. The chain's CDR3 is CASSFRGDPESIQYF. The CDR3 DNA reads as TGTGCCAGCAGCTTTCGGGGGGACCCTGAAAGCATTCAGTACTTC. The J gene is TRBJ2-4, the V gene TRBV11-2; 7 nucleotides agree with TRBD2. Germline values: CDR1 SGHAT, CDR2 FQNNGV. V dropped 3 bases and J dropped 9; count of bases not matched to a gene: 11. There are 15 residues in the CDR3.

The chain is built from TRBV27 and TRBJ2-4; 12 bases map to TRBD2. With 2 bases clipped from V and 2 bases from J, the junction kept 19 bases outside the gene matches. The CDR3 spans 22 residues. CDR1 is MNHEY and CDR2 is SMNVEV in the germline V gene (reference sequence). CDR3 bases: TGTGCCAGCAGTTTACCAGGACTAGCGGGACCGAAGATACGAACTTCCAAAAACATTCAGTACTTC. Translating gives CASSLPGLAGPKIRTSKNIQYF.

This sequence joins TRBV28 and TRBJ2-7, with 8 bases matching TRBD1. Trimming removed 1 base from V and 5 bases from J; junction bases left unmatched: 7. The CDR3 totals 15 residues. Germline V gene sequence: CDR1 MDHEN, CDR2 SYDVKM. CDR3 in DNA: TGTGCCAGCAGTTTATACGGGACAGGATTAAACGAGCAGTACTTC. It is translated as CASSLYGTGLNEQYF. Looking up the rest from reference TRBV28 and TRBJ2-7 gives the full variable domain: DVKVTQSSRYLVKRTGEKVFLECVQDMDHENMFWYRQDPGLGLRLIYFSYDVKMKEKGDIPEGYSVSREKKERFSLILESASTNQTSMYLCASSLYGTGLNEQYFGPGTRLTVT.

J is TRBJ1-1 and V is TRBV15; D is perhaps TRBD1 (5 bases). This CDR3 has 13 residues. Germline loops: CDR1 LNHNV, CDR2 YYDKDF (reference sequence). Trimming shortened V by 3 bases and J by 6 bases, and 11 bases separated the two germline ends. The CDR3 bases are TGTGCCACCAGCAGGCCTGACAGCTCTGAAGCTTTCTTT. Translating gives CATSRPDSSEAFF.